One T cell receptor beta chain is described in this entry. The sample belongs to a study of blood T cell repertoires in COVID-19. The overall study: Specimens from acute and convalescent COVID-19 originated in the United States, Italy and Spain.

The CDR3 loop spans 12 amino acids. Trimming pared 9 bases from V and 4 bases from J, leaving 12 bases between. Germline V gene sequence: CDR1 MNHEY, CDR2 SVGAGI. Participants were aged 18 to 89 years from 20 to 30 US areas. Participants' reported clinical history set cohort assignment. Per the original data handling: Estimates of nucleated cell counts were drawn from the amplification of reference gene primers. Produced via immunoSEQ multiplex PCR; TCRdb's table is partial and in-frame only. V, J and clone size are those of that table, while D and trimming were read from the DNA. Of some 220,000 clones in the sample, roughly four fifths are singletons; the top ten hold approximately 1.3%.

The chain couples TRBV6-5 to TRBJ1-1; tentative D call: TRBD1 (5 bases). The origin of this receptor is a woman aged 40 to 50 with acute COVID-19. Sequencing was done on a sample of PBMCs or T cells enriched from blood (not recorded which). CDR3 nucleotides: TGTGCCAGTTACAGGTTATCCACTGAAGCTTTCTTT. Amino acid sequence: CASYRLSTEAFF.